This entry is about one T cell receptor (beta chain). There is no known antigen for this receptor. Base qualities are not recorded, but no much larger clone differs from it by a single base. The data originate from a study of cytomegalovirus exposure and HLA in healthy donors (dated by TCRdb to the late 2010s). General notes on the study: In an earlier analysis of some 550 of the donors, about 260 Gb of sequence data and 95 million to 130 million unique TCR beta sequences from 150 million to 200 million T cells were reported. An early release covering some 640 HLA-typed donors comprised around 300 gigabases of sequencing data and approximately 80 million unique TCR sequences. Of the 398 genotyped donors, 65% to 90% fell in the genetic ancestry cluster associated with self-reported Caucasian donors. The study was designed to test whether signatures of past pathogen exposure could be identified by cataloging public T cell receptors. The study profiled the T cell repertoires of around 700 subjects by immunosequencing and related them to cytomegalovirus serostatus. In addition to the first cohort of around 670 subjects, a separate validation cohort of 130 or so different subjects was used. To predict cytomegalovirus infection status, the study brought together high-throughput TCR immunosequencing, statistical association of individual TCRs with disease status, and machine learning. A later analysis re-examined previously published TCR beta repertoires from 600 to 700 donors and added high-resolution HLA genotyping to investigate patterns of TCR occurrence. In the later analysis, no new phenotypic data were used to find candidate immune exposures; instead, reliance was placed on TCR beta sequences and their occurrence across donors. In an earlier analysis of about 590 of the donors, high-throughput TCR beta sequencing was used to judge whether each TCR beta V gene segment behaved as functional or pseudogenic. Alongside the repertoire data, information on donor age, sex, ethnicity and CMV serostatus was compiled. Genome-wide SNP genotypes for about three fifths of the roughly 700 donors were used in a later genetic analysis, which treated that subset as a discovery cohort. All discovery cohort repertoires had been generated on a single sequencing platform. HLA typing covered class I and class II loci at four-digit resolution. Typing coverage differed by locus: A, B, C, DRB1 and DQB1 were typed in roughly 629-630 donors, DQA1 in 500 to 550, DPA1 in around 610, and DPB1 in approximately 450. A handful of DR-DQ haplotypes were treated as single units for association and clustering because of strong linkage in the cohort. Among roughly 400 genotyped donors of the cohort, an average of around 250,000 unique TCR beta nucleotide sequences was sequenced per donor, of which roughly 18% were non-productive. Broad study findings and their caveats: Approximately 16 rarely observed V segments, including chromosome 9 orphons, were excluded from the earlier analysis of several hundred of the donors because counts were too low. Strong co-occurrence of HLA alleles, especially DR and DQ, made assigning TCR associations to individual alleles difficult. Presence/absence analyses assumed roughly uniform sequencing depth across donors, an assumption that may not hold. Because some donors lacked HLA typing at each locus, the association tests relied only on the typed subset. A further reported finding was that TCR beta sequences accurately predicted the HLA-A and HLA-B alleles for most subjects in the first cohort. Broadly in line with IMGT annotations, most TCR beta V segments showed up in productive rearrangements about 87% or about 30% of the time in an earlier analysis of roughly 590 of the donors. Correlated functional status among segregating V segments might be attributable to linkage disequilibrium, but an unknown experimental factor could not be ruled out. In a later analysis, HLA-associated TCR beta chains showed more clonal expansion and lower generation probabilities than non-associated chains that were equally common. A total of fewer than 200 TCR beta chains were listed by the study as associated with cytomegalovirus. A later genetic analysis reported fewer N-insertions in productive TCRs among donors in an Asian-associated ancestry cluster than the roughly 650-donor mean. According to a later analysis, most CMV-associated TCR beta chains appeared to be HLA-restricted, and the HLA associations seemed to be driven largely by CMV exposure. In this cohort, only TCR beta chains were sequenced, and detectable features were limited by the absence of alpha or paired-chain data. In a later analysis, several top co-occurrence clusters were reported to appear linked to parvovirus B19, influenza, CMV and Epstein-Barr virus. The only immune exposure information available for the cohort was CMV serostatus. In a later analysis, the rate of TCR association differed among HLA loci, with DRB1 alleles having the most associated TCRs and HLA-C alleles having the fewest. Specific HLA alleles were associated with 16,951 TCR beta sequences at a false discovery rate of 0.05 in a later analysis. A few of the identified cytomegalovirus-associated TCR beta chains were confirmed in vitro to be specific for cytomegalovirus antigens. The sequencing pipeline was judged likely to have produced a cluster of highly shared sequence variants as a technical artifact. In a later genetic analysis, a missense DCLRE1C variant was associated with V-gene and J-gene trimming of TCR beta chains, and the association was replicated in an independent cohort. According to the authors, the approach could potentially be generalized to other disease states and immunological phenotypes. The classifier was reported to diagnose cytomegalovirus status with high specificity and sensitivity in both the original and validation cohorts. Most TCR sequences were observed very rarely across donors, whereas some public TCRs were present in many individuals.

The cohort comprised around 690 healthy bone marrow donors. At the time of sampling, all cohort members were nominally healthy, though unrecorded immune exposures were likely present. The donor was CMV seropositive and belonged to the group of more than 250 seropositive cohort members. A peripheral blood sample was provided by each donor, and peripheral blood mononuclear cells were used for TCR beta sequencing. Genomic DNA was extracted from the blood cell samples with the Qiagen DNeasy Blood Extraction Kit. Preparation of the library involved the immunoSEQ multiplex PCR assay. For the multiplex PCR, a mixture combining 60 forward primers for TCR Vbeta segments and 13 reverse primers for TCR Jbeta segments was used. A multiplex PCR assay on genomic DNA amplified the CDR3 region of rearranged TCR beta genes. On the Illumina HiSeq System, the amplified TCR beta libraries were sequenced as 87-base-pair reads. The authors processed their data as follows. A later analysis counted approximately 74 million unique TCR beta chains across the 650 to 800 repertoires, and around 9.9 million of these chains were shared by at least two donors. A nearest-neighbor algorithm error-corrected the raw reads and collapsed the reads into unique sequences, merging closely related sequences to remove PCR and sequencing errors. Alignment of CDR3 sequences to IMGT reference sequences was used to assign V, D and J gene segments. For a sequence to be retained, a match of at least six nucleotides to both a V gene segment and a J gene segment was required. A rearrangement counted as productive if the CDR3 had no stop codons and remained in frame with V and J, and every other rearrangement counted as non-productive. CDR3 was defined according to IMGT convention as the region running from the second conserved V-encoded cysteine to the conserved J-encoded phenylalanine. In an earlier analysis of roughly 580 of the donors, sequences lacking an unambiguous match to a single V gene segment were excluded. In an earlier analysis of several hundred of the donors, V segments were called functional above 56.7% productive rearrangements and were called segregating when the between-donor standard deviation exceeded 5%. A statistical classification framework was developed to diagnose cytomegalovirus status using the catalog of TCR beta chain sequences. V and J gene assignment, in a later analysis, came from comparing TCR nucleotide sequences with IMGT/GENE-DB human TR gene sequences. A later analysis assigned CDR3 sequences and most-parsimonious VDJ recombination scenarios with the TCRdist pipeline. In a later analysis, each TCR beta chain was defined by its CDR3 amino acid sequence together with its V-gene family, and reads without a unique V-gene family were excluded. In a later analysis, several hundred highly shared, low-generation-probability nucleotide sequences were removed to address suspected cross-contamination and a sequencing artifact. For each public chain, a later analysis derived a clonal expansion index from normalized ranks of inferred template counts within each repertoire. A later analysis computed generation probabilities with a VDJ recombination model fitted to out-of-frame rearrangements, and checked the results against IGoR. A later analysis scored TCR-TCR, TCR-HLA and TCR-CMV co-occurrence with hypergeometric tests, applying a repertoire-size bias correction to TCR pairs. A later analysis estimated false discovery rates by permuting HLA or CMV assignments 20 times. In a later analysis, co-occurring TCRs were grouped using DBSCAN, and TCRdist sequence similarity was added for clustering within HLA-allele-positive subsets. Repertoires with fewer than 30,000 or more than 120,000 public chains, plus five repertoires with anomalous nucleotide sharing, were excluded from co-occurrence clustering. The source is immuneACCESS, and TCRdb retained only in-frame sequences with V and J called. Part of the clones is not carried over; for the studies checked, unresolved V genes explain less than half of this, and the remainder is unexplained. From that table come the V and J calls and clone size; the DNA was used to work out D and trimming. The sample table records more than 95,000 clones; about 84% of these occur just once. The ten largest make up 4% of the sample.

This clonotype originated in a man aged 18 to 30 in good health and CMV-seropositive. The sample taken for sequencing was PBMCs.

The DNA sequence reads TGTGCCAGTAGTACCAAAAGAAAGAGGACTAGCGGGGGCTACAATGAGCAGTTCTTC. Translated, it gives CASSTKRKRTSGGYNEQFF. The chain is assembled from TRBV19 and TRBJ2-1, with TRBD2 identical over 13 junction bases. The CDR3 sequence holds 19 residues, the cysteine and phenylalanine included. Here the CDR3 DNA is all that survives: 57 bases in frame from base 1. From a lookup of the germline V gene (reference sequence), CDR1 and CDR2 are LNHDA and SQIVND. The germline V and J ends show losses of 4 bases and 3 bases respectively, and no gene match explains 12 bases of the junction.